These T cell receptor beta chains were read from a single sample in a study of lymphopenia after photon versus proton radiotherapy. TCRdb keeps only in-frame clones here, not all; method: immunoSEQ multiplex PCR. The table includes 43,000 or so clones, 85% to 90% detected once. Sequenced here: peripheral blood, sampled from a patient treated with photon-based radiotherapy. Every receptor here comes from a man aged 35-49 years with gastric cancer. The CDR3 runs from the conserved cysteine through the conserved F or W. D genes are given only for firm matches. Clone size, where shown, is once, few, many, or a class for clones that have expanded.

v_call	clone_size	j_call	d_call	cdr3_aa	cdr3_nt
TRBV2	few	TRBJ2-6	-	CASSGFSGSGANVLTF	TGTGCCAGCAGTGGATTCAGCGGCTCTGGGGCCAACGTCCTGACTTTC
TRBV29-1	-	TRBJ1-1	-	CSARGFGEAFF	TGCAGCGCTCGAGGGTTTGGTGAAGCTTTCTTT
TRBV2	-	TRBJ2-6	-	CASSVGVTAANVLTF	TGTGCCAGCAGTGTGGGGGTTACGGCAGCCAACGTCCTGACTTTC
TRBV6-1	-	TRBJ2-1	-	CASRNSWGNEQFF	TGTGCCAGCAGAAACTCTTGGGGCAATGAGCAGTTCTTC
TRBV27	-	TRBJ2-7	TRBD1	CASKRSGQGTHYEQYF	TGTGCCAGCAAAAGGAGCGGACAGGGGACCCACTACGAGCAGTACTTC
TRBV5-4	-	TRBJ2-6	-	CASRDEHSGANVLTF	TGTGCCAGCAGGGATGAGCATTCTGGGGCCAACGTCCTGACTTTC
TRBV11-3	-	TRBJ2-3	-	CASSYSQEDTQYF	TGTGCCAGCAGCTACTCCCAGGAGGATACGCAGTATTTT
TRBV19	-	TRBJ1-2	-	CASSIGRSGNYGYTF	TGTGCCAGTAGTATCGGGAGATCTGGTAACTATGGCTACACCTTC
TRBV29-1	-	TRBJ1-2	-	CSVEGGSEGYTF	TGCAGCGTTGAAGGGGGGAGCGAGGGCTACACCTTC
TRBV15	-	TRBJ1-5	-	CATSRSAGVQPQHF	TGTGCCACCAGCAGGTCCGCCGGGGTTCAGCCCCAGCATTTT
TRBV19	-	TRBJ2-3	-	CASSIAVNTDTQYF	TGTGCCAGTTCGATAGCGGTGAACACAGATACGCAGTATTTT
TRBV5-1	few	TRBJ1-1	-	CASSTDGVNTEAFF	TGCGCCAGCAGCACGGATGGGGTGAACACTGAAGCTTTCTTT
TRBV9	once	TRBJ2-6	TRBD1	CASSTRQGATPGANVLTF	TGTGCCAGCAGCACGCGACAGGGGGCAACTCCTGGGGCCAACGTCCTGACTTTC
TRBV7-2	-	TRBJ2-3	TRBD1	CASSGGTGYGDTQYF	TGTGCCAGCAGCGGCGGGACAGGGTATGGAGATACGCAGTATTTT
TRBV11-1	-	TRBJ2-5	-	CASSLQQVQETQYF	TGTGCCAGCAGCTTACAACAGGTCCAAGAGACCCAGTACTTC
TRBV30	-	TRBJ1-1	-	CAWKGEVIEAFF	TGTGCCTGGAAGGGGGAGGTTATTGAAGCTTTCTTT
TRBV5-1	-	TRBJ2-2	TRBD1	CASSPGTANTGELFF	TGCGCCAGCAGCCCTGGGACAGCGAACACCGGGGAGCTGTTTTTT
TRBV5-5	-	TRBJ1-1	-	CASSLDWVTEAFF	TGTGCCAGCAGCTTGGATTGGGTCACTGAAGCTTTCTTT
TRBV9	-	TRBJ1-4	-	CASSPRPGGATNEKLFF	TGTGCCAGCAGCCCCCGACCAGGTGGGGCAACTAATGAAAAACTGTTTTTT
TRBV4-1	-	TRBJ2-3	TRBD2	CASRQAAGGDTQYF	TGCGCCAGCAGGCAAGCAGCGGGGGGAGATACGCAGTATTTT
TRBV7-8	-	TRBJ2-7	TRBD1	CASSLGTAHEQYF	TGTGCCAGCAGCCTTGGGACAGCCCACGAGCAGTACTTC
TRBV19	-	TRBJ1-2	TRBD1	CASSVNRDRVYGYTF	TGTGCCAGTAGTGTTAACCGGGACAGGGTCTATGGCTACACCTTC
TRBV7-2	-	TRBJ2-3	TRBD2	CASSLRASGRTDTQYF	TGTGCCAGCAGCTTAAGGGCTAGCGGGCGCACAGATACGCAGTATTTT
TRBV27	-	TRBJ2-5	-	CASRSMGETQYF	TGTGCCAGCCGCTCTATGGGGGAGACCCAGTACTTC
TRBV19	-	TRBJ1-2	-	CASSIDGYNYGYTF	TGTGCCAGTAGTATAGACGGATATAACTATGGCTACACCTTC
TRBV13	-	TRBJ2-2	-	CASSSDDTGELFF	TGTGCCAGCAGCTCGGACGACACCGGGGAGCTGTTTTTT
TRBV7-2	-	TRBJ2-7	-	CASSLVPGEQYF	TGTGCCAGCAGCTTAGTACCAGGCGAGCAGTACTTC
TRBV6-6	-	TRBJ1-1	-	CASSSLRGGEAFF	TGTGCCAGCAGTTCCCTGAGGGGGGGAGAAGCTTTCTTT
TRBV30	-	TRBJ1-5	TRBD1	CAWSGGTARGQPQHF	TGTGCCTGGAGTGGAGGGACAGCCCGGGGTCAGCCCCAGCATTTT
TRBV6-4	-	TRBJ2-1	-	CASSEGGGSYNEQFF	TGTGCCAGCAGTGAAGGAGGGGGCTCCTACAATGAGCAGTTCTTC
TRBV27	-	TRBJ1-3	-	CASSLRGAGNTIYF	TGTGCCAGCAGTTTACGGGGGGCTGGAAACACCATATATTTT